This TCR beta chain emerged from a study of blood T cell repertoires in COVID-19. Study information: COVID-19 samples from acute and convalescent phases originated in the United States, Italy and Spain. T cells, B-cell-depleted T cells, or PBMCs supplied cDNA or gDNA.

This clone has a single count. With 7 bases clipped from V and 0 bases from J, the junction kept 8 bases outside the gene matches. The CDR3 runs to 17 residues. Germline assignment: CDR1 SGHRS and CDR2 YFSETQ. Assay used: immunoSEQ multiplex PCR; TCRdb lists only in-frame clones, some missing. The repertoire holds approximately 190,000 clones, with 88% as singletons. This TCR was sampled from a man in his forties with active or convalescent COVID-19. The rearrangement links TRBV5-1 to TRBJ2-6; 9 bases are a match to TRBD1. Sequencing used peripheral blood. In nucleotides, the CDR3 is TGCGCCAGCTACGGGGGACAGGGTCCCTCTGGGGCCAACGTCCTGACTTTC. Translation gives CASYGGQGPSGANVLTF. The full variable domain, with the rest looked up from reference TRBV5-1 and TRBJ2-6, is KAGVTQTPRYLIKTRGQQVTLSCSPISGHRSVSWYQQTPGQGLQFLFEYFSETQRNKGNFPGRFSGRQFSNSRSEMNVSTLELGDSALYLCASYGGQGPSGANVLTFGAGSRLTVL.